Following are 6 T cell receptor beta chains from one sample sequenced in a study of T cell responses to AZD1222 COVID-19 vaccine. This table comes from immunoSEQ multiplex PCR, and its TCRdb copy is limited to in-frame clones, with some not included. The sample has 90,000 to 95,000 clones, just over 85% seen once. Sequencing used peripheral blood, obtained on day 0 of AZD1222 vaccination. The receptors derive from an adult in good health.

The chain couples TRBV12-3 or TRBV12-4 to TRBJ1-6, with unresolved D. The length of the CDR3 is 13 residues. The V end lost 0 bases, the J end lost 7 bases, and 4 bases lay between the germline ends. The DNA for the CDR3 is TGTGCCAGCAGTTTAGCGGGGAATTCACCCCTCCACTTT. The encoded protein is CASSLAGNSPLHF.

CDR3 DNA sequence: TGTGCCAGCAGTCCCCTGAGGATAGCGGGCAATGAGCAGTTCTTC. It specifies CASSPLRIAGNEQFF. The chain employs TRBV6-5 and TRBJ2-1; the match to TRBD2 covers 7 bases. This CDR3 comprises 15 residues. Germline lookup yields CDR1 MNHEY and CDR2 SVGAGI. J was trimmed by 6 bases and V by 5 bases; bases with no gene match: 10.

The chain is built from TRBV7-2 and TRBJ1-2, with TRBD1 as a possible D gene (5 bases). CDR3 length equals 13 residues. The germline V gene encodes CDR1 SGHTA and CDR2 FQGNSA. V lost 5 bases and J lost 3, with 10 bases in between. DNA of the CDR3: TGTGCCAGCAGCCCTATGGGGGACTATGGCTACACCTTC. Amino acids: CASSPMGDYGYTF.

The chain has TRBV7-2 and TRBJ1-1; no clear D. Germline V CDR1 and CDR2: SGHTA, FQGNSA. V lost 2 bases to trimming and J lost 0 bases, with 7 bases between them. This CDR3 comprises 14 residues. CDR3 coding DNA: TGTGCCAGCAGCTTACGCACCTTGAACACTGAAGCTTTCTTT. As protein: CASSLRTLNTEAFF.

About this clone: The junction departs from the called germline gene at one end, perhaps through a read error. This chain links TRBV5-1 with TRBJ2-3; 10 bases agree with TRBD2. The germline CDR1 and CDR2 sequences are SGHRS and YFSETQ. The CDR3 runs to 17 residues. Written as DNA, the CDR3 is TGCGCCAGCAGTTTGGGGCTAGCGGGAGCGGTTGCAGATACGCAGTATTTT. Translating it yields CASSLGLAGAVADTQYF.

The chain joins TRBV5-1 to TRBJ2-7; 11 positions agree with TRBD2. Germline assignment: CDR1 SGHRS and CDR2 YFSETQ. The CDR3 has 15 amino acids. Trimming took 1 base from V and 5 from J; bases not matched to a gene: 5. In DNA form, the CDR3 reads TGCGCCAGCAGCTTGACTAGCGGGAGACGGAACGAGCAGTACTTC. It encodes CASSLTSGRRNEQYF.